The entry below gives a single TCR beta chain sequence along with its context. Its antigen is as yet unknown. The data belong to a study of regulatory T cells in long-lasting Graves disease. Findings and limits, study-wide: Among samples with persistent disease, TRBV28, TRBJ1-2 and TRBJ2-5 were favored.

CDR3 regions were amplified by Arm-PCR using iRepertoire HTBI primers to build TCR beta libraries. Study processing details: The samples included roughly 61 TRBV and 14 to 15 TRBJ segments. TCRdb passed the multiplex PCR reads through MiXCR, listing each CDR3 protein once. V and J calls and clone size were set by TCRdb, not the authors. The sample includes about 350,000 distinct CDR3 sequences, around 16% of them seen just once. The V segment lost 6 bases and the J segment 8 bases; nucleotides outside the gene matches: 13. The CDR3 spans 16 residues. Germline assignment: CDR1 SGHNT and CDR2 YENEEA. Time point here: newly diagnosed GD, antithyroid drugs for less than 3 months. The TCR library was made from RNA that had been extracted from PBMCs in TRIzol. American Thyroid Association guidelines defined Graves' disease diagnosis. The same sample was also used in a study of T cells in Graves' hyperthyroidism and ophthalmopathy. From that paper: With the HTBI primer set, the TCR CDR3 went through a first round of RT-PCR.

The rearrangement links TRBV11-3 to TRBJ2-1, with 10 nucleotides matching TRBD2. This TCR came from a woman aged 18-29 years with Graves disease. Sequencing was performed on peripheral blood mononuclear cells (PBMCs), taken at new diagnosis, from a patient treated with antithyroid drugs. CDR3 residues: CASSSPSSGSGYEQFF. The CDR3 nucleotides are TGTGCCAGCAGTTCCCCCTCTAGCGGGAGTGGCTATGAGCAGTTCTTC.